The 14 T cell receptor beta chains below come from one sample, sequenced in a study of identical twins. TCRdb ran MiXCR on the 5' RACE reads and lists one entry per CDR3 protein. This repertoire shows 1,800,000 or so distinct CDR3 sequences, less than 40% found once; its top ten account for about 0.3%. The sample consisted of cord blood. The receptor source for this set is a newborn girl in good health.

The V gene is TRBV5-1, the J gene TRBJ1-1; D gene unclear. This CDR3 has 14 residues. Per germline, CDR1 SGHRS and CDR2 YFSETQ. V lost 2 bases and J lost 3, with 11 bases in between. In nucleotides, the CDR3 is TGCGCCAGCAGCTTTCGACATCGCTACACTGAAGCTTTCTTT. This encodes CASSFRHRYTEAFF.

This clonotype has a count of ten or more. This chain joins TRBV20-1 and TRBJ2-4; D not resolved. Germline CDR1 reads DFQATT; CDR2 reads SNEGSKA (reference sequence). The CDR3 is 15 residues long. The V and J ends lost 6 bases and 6 bases respectively, with 21 bases between them. Written as DNA, the CDR3 is TGCAGTGCATCCCTACCTAGTCCCGCGAGAAACATTCAGTACTTC. Translated, it gives CSASLPSPARNIQYF.

This clonotype turned up a few times. The CDR3 spells CASSLGALAELVTDTQYF. The CDR3 nucleotides read TGTGCCAGCAGCTTAGGCGCGCTAGCGGAACTTGTCACAGATACGCAGTATTTT. The V gene is TRBV7-2, the J gene TRBJ2-3, with 7 bases fitting TRBD2. With 1 base clipped from V and 2 bases from J, the junction kept 12 bases outside the gene matches. The CDR3 loop spans 18 amino acids. Looked up from germline, CDR1 is SGHTA and CDR2 is FQGNSA.

This clonotype has just a few counts. The chain combines TRBV10-3 with TRBJ2-7; 7 bases agree with TRBD1. V dropped 3 bases and J dropped 2; count of bases not matched to a gene: 4. CDR3 length equals 14 residues. Germline-derived CDR1 and CDR2 are ENHRY and SYGVKD. The CDR3 DNA sequence: TGTGCCATCAGTGACTGGGACAGTACCTACGAGCAGTACTTC. Translated: CAISDWDSTYEQYF.

V is TRBV3-1 and J is TRBJ2-2; weak D call: TRBD2 (5 bases). The CDR3 consists of 16 residues. Looked up from germline, CDR1 is LGHDT and CDR2 is YNNKEL (reference sequence). Between the trimmed V and J ends, which lost 1 base and 4 bases, there was a span of 13 bases. The CDR3 region is CASSQGIGGGTGELFF. CDR3 in DNA: TGTGCCAGCAGCCAAGGTATCGGAGGCGGCACCGGGGAGCTGTTTTTT. Full variable domain (rest looked up from reference TRBV3-1 and TRBJ2-2): DTAVSQTPKYLVTQMGNDKSIKCEQNLGHDTMYWYKQDSKKFLKIMFSYNNKELIINETVPNRFSPKSPDKAHLNLHINSLELGDSAVYFCASSQGIGGGTGELFFGEGSRLTVL.

This clonotype showed up just a few times. The V gene is TRBV12-3 or TRBV12-4, the J gene TRBJ2-7, with TRBD2 matching over 15 bases. This CDR3 is 18 amino acids long. With V trimmed by 3 bases and J by 0 bases, 6 bases remained unmatched. The CDR3 DNA is TGTGCCAGCAGTTTTGAGGGACTAGCGGGGGGTTCCTCCTACGAGCAGTACTTC. It is translated as CASSFEGLAGGSSYEQYF.

This clonotype showed up just a few times. This chain joins TRBV9 and TRBJ2-5, with 7 bases matching TRBD2. CDR1 SGDLS and CDR2 YYNGEE come from the germline V gene. The CDR3 extends over 14 amino acids. Trimming took 0 bases from V and 3 from J; bases not matched to a gene: 2. CDR3 protein: CASSVDGGKETQYF. The CDR3 bases are TGTGCCAGCAGCGTAGACGGGGGGAAAGAGACCCAGTACTTC.

This clonotype was detected ten times or more. This chain links TRBV9 with TRBJ2-7, with TRBD1 identical over 7 bases. The CDR3 is 15 amino acids. The V segment lost 4 bases and the J segment 0 bases; nucleotides outside the gene matches: 7. Germline values: CDR1 SGDLS, CDR2 YYNGEE. CDR3 sequence (DNA): TGTGCCAGCAGCCTTGGACAGGTGCACTCCTACGAGCAGTACTTC. Its protein product is CASSLGQVHSYEQYF.

This clonotype has a handful of counts. The chain carries TRBV20-1 and TRBJ1-6; tentatively, D is TRBD1 (5 bases). CDR3 length equals 14 residues. Per germline, CDR1 DFQATT and CDR2 SNEGSKA (reference sequence). V was cut by 6 bases and J by 10 bases, with 19 bases left in between. This CDR3 is CSASSGTRKSPLHF. CDR3 in DNA: TGCAGTGCCTCCTCCGGGACGAGAAAGTCACCCCTCCACTTT.

The chain combines TRBV7-2 with TRBJ2-7, with no clear D. The germline V and J ends were trimmed by 0 bases and 3 bases, with 12 bases remaining between them. This CDR3 spans 15 amino acids. CDR1 is SGHTA, CDR2 FQGNSA, per germline. CDR3 sequence (DNA): TGTGCCAGCAGCTTAGCGGTGGCAGAGAACTACGAGCAGTACTTC. This encodes CASSLAVAENYEQYF.

The chain carries TRBV28 and TRBJ1-2, with D possibly TRBD1 on 6 matching bases. This CDR3 has 14 residues. Germline CDR1 is MDHEN and CDR2 is SYDVKM. Deletions cut 1 base from V and 4 bases from J, with 10 bases between. The CDR3, as DNA: TGTGCCAGCAGTTTATATCAGGGGTCCTATGGCTACACCTTC. Its translation: CASSLYQGSYGYTF.

This chain links TRBV28 with TRBJ1-6; a weak D match, TRBD1 (6 bases). The CDR3 has 13 amino acids. The V gene's germline CDR1 is MDHEN and CDR2 SYDVKM. V lost 5 bases to trimming and J lost 9 bases, with 11 bases between them. CDR3 DNA sequence: TGTGCCAGCAGTCGGGGGCAGGTTTCACCCCTCCACTTT. Translation: CASSRGQVSPLHF.

The chain has TRBV5-1 and TRBJ2-2; 9 bases match TRBD2. CDR1 SGHRS and CDR2 YFSETQ come from the germline V gene. V dropped 6 bases and J dropped 3; count of bases not matched to a gene: 6. The CDR3 totals 15 residues. CDR3 amino acids: CASKKLAGYTGELFF. CDR3 DNA sequence: TGCGCCAGCAAAAAGCTAGCGGGATACACCGGGGAGCTGTTTTTT.

This clonotype was counted only a few times. The chain combines TRBV20-1 with TRBJ2-5; D call uncertain. Trimming left V 7 bases short and J 2 bases short, with 17 bases between. Germline V gene lookup returns CDR1 DFQATT and CDR2 SNEGSKA (reference sequence). The CDR3 length is 14 residues. In DNA, the CDR3 is TGCAGTGTAAAAAACATGATAAGACAAGAGACCCAGTACTTC. Translated: CSVKNMIRQETQYF.